A selection of T cell receptor beta chains follows, all from one sample in a study of OX40 agonist ivuxolimab in advanced cancers. Some clones are missing from TCRdb's copy, which holds only in-frame ones; the method was immunoSEQ multiplex PCR. The sample has around 53,000 clones, approximately 84% seen once. The sample in question was CD4+ or CD8+ T cells sorted from blood, obtained in a trial of the OX40 agonist ivuxolimab. The source of these receptors is an adult with an advanced solid tumor such as melanoma, head and neck, liver or kidney cancer. Each CDR3 is given with its conserved first and last residue. D genes are given only for firm matches. Only some rows state a clone size, as once, few, many or a class for expanded clones.

V gene	D gene	J gene	clone size	CDR3 protein	CDR3 DNA
TRBV11-2	.	TRBJ1-1	few	CASSEPGAGRGTEAFF	TGTGCCAGCAGCGAACCAGGGGCGGGGAGGGGCACTGAAGCTTTCTTT
TRBV18	TRBD2	TRBJ2-1	.	CASSPPGLANYNEQFF	TGTGCCAGCTCACCACCGGGACTAGCGAACTACAATGAGCAGTTCTTC
TRBV25-1	TRBD2	TRBJ2-1	.	CASSEPGTNPRGGQFF	TGTGCCAGCAGTGAACCCGGGACTAACCCGAGGGGTGGGCAGTTCTTC
TRBV27	.	TRBJ2-7	once	CASSRYPLYEQYF	TGTGCCAGCAGCCGGTACCCTCTGTACGAGCAGTACTTC
TRBV18	.	TRBJ2-1	.	CASSPPANEQFF	TGTGCCAGCTCACCTCCGGCGAATGAGCAGTTCTTC
TRBV27	TRBD1	TRBJ2-5	.	CASSLWGQGAGETQYF	TGTGCCAGCAGTTTATGGGGACAGGGGGCAGGAGAGACCCAGTACTTC
TRBV6-1	.	TRBJ2-5	.	CASRQPTKETQYF	TGTGCCAGCAGGCAGCCTACAAAGGAGACCCAGTACTTC
TRBV5-8	.	TRBJ1-1	once	CASSLGGNTEAFF	TGTGCCAGCAGCTTGGGTGGGAACACTGAAGCTTTCTTT
TRBV11-2	.	TRBJ2-7	once	CASSPTRGAEEQYF	TGTGCCAGCAGCCCGACACGGGGAGCAGAAGAGCAGTACTTC
TRBV7-9	.	TRBJ1-3	.	CASSTSWAGNTIYF	TGTGCCAGCAGCACCTCGTGGGCGGGAAACACCATATATTTT
TRBV6-1	.	TRBJ1-3	once	CASSEEGVSGNTIYF	TGTGCCAGCAGTGAAGAGGGAGTCTCTGGAAACACCATATATTTT
TRBV20-1	.	TRBJ2-7	.	CSATESYEQYF	TGCAGTGCTACAGAGTCCTACGAGCAGTACTTC
TRBV10-3	.	TRBJ2-7	.	CAISENRAAYEQYF	TGTGCCATCAGTGAAAACAGGGCCGCCTACGAGCAGTACTTC
TRBV5-1	TRBD2	TRBJ2-7	few	CASSRGGGTSSEQYF	TGCGCCAGCAGCCGTGGTGGGGGGACTAGCAGCGAGCAGTACTTC
TRBV5-1	TRBD2	TRBJ2-3	.	CASRVAGGADTQYF	TGCGCCAGCAGGGTAGCGGGAGGAGCAGATACGCAGTATTTT
TRBV6-6	.	TRBJ2-3	.	CASTEEDLSTDTQYF	TGTGCCAGCACCGAAGAGGACCTTAGCACAGATACGCAGTATTTT
TRBV14	TRBD1	TRBJ1-1	many	CASSQVEIPPGQGVFEAFF	TGTGCCAGCAGCCAAGTAGAAATACCGCCGGGACAGGGCGTTTTTGAAGCTTTCTTT
TRBV6-6	TRBD2	TRBJ2-1	.	CASSSGTRSYNEQFF	TGTGCCAGCAGTTCCGGGACTAGAAGTTACAATGAGCAGTTCTTC
TRBV5-5	.	TRBJ1-2	.	CASSLTLQDNYGYTF	TGTGCCAGCAGCTTGACGCTCCAGGATAACTATGGCTACACCTTC
TRBV5-1	TRBD1	TRBJ1-2	.	CASSVGGGWGYTF	TGCGCCAGCAGCGTCGGAGGGGGCTGGGGCTACACCTTC
TRBV7-7	TRBD2	TRBJ2-1	.	CASSLGREGHNEQFF	TGTGCCAGCAGCTTAGGGAGGGAGGGACACAATGAGCAGTTCTTC
TRBV6-5	TRBD1	TRBJ1-2	.	CAIRGKGADYGYTF	TGTGCCATCAGGGGGAAAGGGGCTGACTATGGCTACACCTTC
TRBV5-6	.	TRBJ2-5	.	CASSFSPGETQYF	TGTGCCAGCAGCTTTAGTCCAGGCGAGACCCAGTACTTC
TRBV19	.	TRBJ1-2	.	CASNQGGGDRPWTF	TGTGCCAGTAACCAAGGTGGGGGCGACAGGCCATGGACCTTC
TRBV7-2	TRBD1	TRBJ1-5	.	CASSSRGGNQPQHF	TGTGCCAGCAGCTCCAGGGGGGGAAATCAGCCCCAGCATTTT
TRBV5-5	.	TRBJ1-5	.	CASSFRGTGNQPQHF	TGTGCCAGCAGCTTCAGGGGTACCGGCAATCAGCCCCAGCATTTT
TRBV5-1	TRBD1	TRBJ2-2	.	CASSPGTATGELFF	TGCGCCAGCAGCCCAGGGACAGCCACCGGGGAGCTGTTTTTT
TRBV5-1	TRBD2	TRBJ2-3	.	CASSLDIAGGPGDTQYF	TGCGCCAGCAGCTTGGACATAGCGGGAGGGCCTGGAGATACGCAGTATTTT
TRBV6-5	.	TRBJ1-1	.	CASSYSTANTEAFF	TGTGCCAGCAGTTACTCGACCGCGAACACTGAAGCTTTCTTT
TRBV5-4	.	TRBJ2-7	few	CASSSHGSDGTYEQYF	TGTGCCAGCAGCTCCCACGGGTCGGATGGGACCTACGAGCAGTACTTC
TRBV11-2	.	TRBJ1-5	once	CASSSLTGIGQPQHF	TGTGCCAGCAGCTCCCTAACAGGGATTGGTCAGCCCCAGCATTTT
TRBV6-1	TRBD1	TRBJ2-2	.	CASRGTGGNYGELFF	TGTGCCAGCAGGGGGACAGGGGGCAATTACGGGGAGCTGTTTTTT
TRBV28	.	TRBJ1-2	.	CASSLPALPYGYTF	TGTGCCAGCAGTTTACCCGCCCTTCCATATGGCTACACCTTC
TRBV28	TRBD1	TRBJ1-1	.	CASSLGGQGLQGAFF	TGTGCCAGCAGTTTAGGGGGACAGGGGCTTCAGGGTGCTTTCTTT